This TCR beta chain appears in the sequencing data of a study of blood T cell repertoires in COVID-19. The protocol was immunoSEQ multiplex PCR, while the TCRdb copy is restricted to in-frame clones and leaves out a portion. The sample lists 380,000 or so clones; roughly nine tenths were seen once. Per germline, CDR1 MDHEN and CDR2 SYDVKM. The ends were cut back, 3 bases at V and 0 bases at J, with 8 bases in the middle. The CDR3 has 14 residues. This receptor was identified in a man aged 40-49 years with acute or convalescent COVID-19. Input material: peripheral blood. The V and J genes are TRBV28 and TRBJ1-1, with unresolved D. The CDR3 loop reads CASSFSRMNTEAFF. In nucleotides, the CDR3 is TGTGCCAGCAGTTTCTCCAGGATGAACACTGAAGCTTTCTTT.